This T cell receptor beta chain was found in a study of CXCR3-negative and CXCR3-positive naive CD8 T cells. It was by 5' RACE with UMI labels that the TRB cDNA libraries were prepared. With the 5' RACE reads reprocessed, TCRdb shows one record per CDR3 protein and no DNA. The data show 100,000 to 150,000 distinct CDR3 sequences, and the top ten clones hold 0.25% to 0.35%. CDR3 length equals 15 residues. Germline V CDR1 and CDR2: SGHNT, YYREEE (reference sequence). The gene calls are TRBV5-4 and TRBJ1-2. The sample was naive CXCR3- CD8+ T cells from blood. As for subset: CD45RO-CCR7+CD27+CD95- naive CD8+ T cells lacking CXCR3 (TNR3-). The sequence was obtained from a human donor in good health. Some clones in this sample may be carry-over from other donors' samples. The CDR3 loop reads CASSWSTGPLGGYTF.